This T cell receptor beta chain was found in a study of OX40 agonist ivuxolimab in advanced cancers. Data came from immunoSEQ multiplex PCR; TCRdb stores just in-frame clones and leaves some out. The table includes 15,000 to 20,000 clones, roughly 78% detected once. The CDR3 is 13 residues long. Germline trimming cut 4 bases from V and 3 bases from J; bases unmatched to any gene: 0. Germline V lookup: CDR1 SGHRS, CDR2 YFSETQ. This sequence joins TRBV5-1 and TRBJ1-2; 10 positions match TRBD1. The source is an adult with an advanced solid tumor such as melanoma, head and neck, liver or kidney cancer. The sample in question was CD4+ or CD8+ T cells sorted from blood, obtained in a trial of the OX40 agonist ivuxolimab. CDR3 bases: TGCGCCAGCAGCGGGACAGGGGACTATGGCTACACCTTC. Protein: CASSGTGDYGYTF.